This T cell receptor (beta chain) was sequenced for a study of Tregs in tolerant kidney transplant recipients. Turning to the study itself: Sorting of CD4+CD25+CD127- cells followed approximately three-day belatacept mixed lymphocyte reactions, sometimes with roughly 5-day graft donor restimulation. Study findings and constraints: Nucleotide sequences could not be compared across some patients' samples due to primer changes. Few patients were studied, so findings need validation in larger groups.

As concerns this clone: Its cognate antigen is unknown.

Profiled with immunoSEQ multiplex PCR; TCRdb holds only in-frame clones, not every one. The sample lists about 590 clones; around 96% were seen once. The ends were cut back, 3 bases at V and 8 bases at J, with 19 bases in the middle. The CDR3 spans 15 residues. The germline V gene encodes CDR1 MGHRA and CDR2 YSYEKL. The sequenced sample was Tregs from blood cultured with allogeneic cells, obtained before the transplant. The source is a human patient who received a combined kidney and bone marrow transplant. The chain joins TRBV4-1 to TRBJ1-2; no clear D gene. CDR3 nucleotides: TGCGCCAGCAGCCAGGTGGCAGGTCTCGGAGTGGGCTACACCTTC. Its translation: CASSQVAGLGVGYTF.